These T cell receptor beta chains were read from a single sample in a study of blood T cell repertoires in COVID-19. TCRdb's table, derived via immunoSEQ multiplex PCR, lists solely in-frame clones and lacks some. The sample lists about 220,000 clones; 84% were seen once. The sample was PBMCs or T cells enriched from blood (not recorded which). The receptors were sampled from a woman aged 40 to 50 who had recovered from COVID-19. Both conserved end residues are part of each CDR3. Each record gives: V gene, CDR3 protein.

V gene: TRBV24-1
CDR3 protein: CATSDPRLAGVSYNEQFF

V gene: TRBV5-1
CDR3 protein: CASSRMGGRDTGELFF

V gene: TRBV10-3
CDR3 protein: CAIGEQEGTEAFF

V gene: TRBV9
CDR3 protein: CASSPGVTTDTQYF

V gene: TRBV7-2
CDR3 protein: CASSLETGVGYTF

V gene: TRBV2
CDR3 protein: CASRTQGGPYGYTF

V gene: TRBV28
CDR3 protein: CASRLPGDPYEQYF

V gene: TRBV20-1
CDR3 protein: CSASWGDGYTF

V gene: TRBV28
CDR3 protein: CASRLNTGELFF

V gene: TRBV11-2
CDR3 protein: CASSLVGSTGFTTEAFF

V gene: TRBV2
CDR3 protein: CASSERGSNTEAFF

V gene: TRBV28
CDR3 protein: CASIIRQGRTSGGNEQFF

V gene: TRBV6-5
CDR3 protein: CASSSRRVDGYTF

V gene: TRBV28
CDR3 protein: CASSLAGDVASYEQYF

V gene: TRBV2
CDR3 protein: CASSGQGAGQPQHF

V gene: TRBV3-1/TRBV3-2
CDR3 protein: CASSQLWHTNTGELFF

V gene: TRBV5-6
CDR3 protein: CASSPGAGVSYNEQFF

V gene: TRBV6-5
CDR3 protein: CASSYNIYQPQHF

V gene: TRBV5-5
CDR3 protein: CASSLQGGSNQPQHF

V gene: TRBV14
CDR3 protein: CASSQANNEAFF

V gene: TRBV28
CDR3 protein: CASSMDRWGEAFF

V gene: TRBV14
CDR3 protein: CASSHLQGRTEAFF

V gene: TRBV7-9
CDR3 protein: CASSDPAGGPTGELFF

V gene: TRBV28
CDR3 protein: CASSLSTGTGDGYTF

V gene: TRBV7-9
CDR3 protein: CASSLSRLTNEKLFF

V gene: TRBV18
CDR3 protein: CASSPGTGLSGANVLTF

V gene: TRBV23-1
CDR3 protein: CASSLRATSGSKWSYNEQFF

V gene: TRBV7-6
CDR3 protein: CASSLTGGVSYNEQFF

V gene: TRBV15
CDR3 protein: CATSSSRGPKETQYF

V gene: TRBV7-9
CDR3 protein: CASSSRTGEEKLFF

V gene: TRBV15
CDR3 protein: CATSRGQGGDGYTF

V gene: TRBV24-1
CDR3 protein: CATSDFRGTGELFF

V gene: TRBV5-1
CDR3 protein: CASNKLDTRDEKLFF

V gene: TRBV6-6
CDR3 protein: CACRGYGYTF

V gene: TRBV28
CDR3 protein: CASSSVPGQGAYEQYF

V gene: TRBV7-9
CDR3 protein: CASSQVVGTDTQYF

V gene: TRBV9
CDR3 protein: CASSAPRVITF

V gene: TRBV6-1
CDR3 protein: CASSDRQGWDTQYF

V gene: TRBV11-3
CDR3 protein: CASSPTPRDYGYTF

V gene: TRBV7-2
CDR3 protein: CASSLEQGLNQPQHF